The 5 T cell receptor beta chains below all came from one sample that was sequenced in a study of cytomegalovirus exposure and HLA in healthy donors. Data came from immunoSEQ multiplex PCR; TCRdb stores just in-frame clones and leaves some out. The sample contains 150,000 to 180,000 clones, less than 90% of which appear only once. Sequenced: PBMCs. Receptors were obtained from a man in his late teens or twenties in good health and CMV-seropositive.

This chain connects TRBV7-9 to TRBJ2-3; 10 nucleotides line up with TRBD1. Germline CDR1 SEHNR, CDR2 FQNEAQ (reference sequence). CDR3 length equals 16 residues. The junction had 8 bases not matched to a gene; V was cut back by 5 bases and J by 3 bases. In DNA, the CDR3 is TGTGCCAGCAGCCGACCCTCGGGACAGGGGACAGATACGCAGTATTTT. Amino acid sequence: CASSRPSGQGTDTQYF.

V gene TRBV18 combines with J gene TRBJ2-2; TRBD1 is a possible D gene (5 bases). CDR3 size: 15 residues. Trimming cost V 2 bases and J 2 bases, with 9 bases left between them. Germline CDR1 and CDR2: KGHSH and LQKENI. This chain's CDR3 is CASSPAGLNTGELFF. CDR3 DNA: TGTGCCAGCTCACCAGCAGGGCTTAACACCGGGGAGCTGTTTTTT.

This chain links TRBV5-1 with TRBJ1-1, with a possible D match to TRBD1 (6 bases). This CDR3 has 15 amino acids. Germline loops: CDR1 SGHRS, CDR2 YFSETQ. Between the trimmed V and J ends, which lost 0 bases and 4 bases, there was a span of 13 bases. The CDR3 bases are TGCGCCAGCAGCTTGGCGGTGGGGGCAAGCACTGAAGCTTTCTTT. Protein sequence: CASSLAVGASTEAFF.

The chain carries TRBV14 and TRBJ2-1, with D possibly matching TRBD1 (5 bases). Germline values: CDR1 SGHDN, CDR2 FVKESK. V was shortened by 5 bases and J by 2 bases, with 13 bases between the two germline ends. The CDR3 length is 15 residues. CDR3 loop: CASSYGQVTYNEQFF. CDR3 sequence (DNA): TGTGCCAGCAGCTACGGACAAGTCACCTACAATGAGCAGTTCTTC.

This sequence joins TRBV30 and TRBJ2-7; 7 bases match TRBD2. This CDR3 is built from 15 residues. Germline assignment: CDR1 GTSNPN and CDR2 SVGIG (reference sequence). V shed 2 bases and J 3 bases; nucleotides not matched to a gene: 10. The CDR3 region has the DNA TGTGCCTGGAGTACTCCTCGGCAGCGGGGCTACGAGCAGTACTTC. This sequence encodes CAWSTPRQRGYEQYF.